This TCR beta chain was captured by sequencing in a study of cytomegalovirus exposure and HLA in healthy donors (dated by TCRdb to about 2017). Broadly, across the study: An earlier analysis of roughly 630 of the donors reported roughly 300 Gb of sequence data and roughly 100 million unique TCR beta sequences from roughly 200 million T cells. An early release covering 550 to 650 HLA-typed donors comprised about 300 gigabases of sequencing data and around 80 million unique TCR sequences. The genetic ancestry cluster associated with self-reported Caucasian donors included roughly 84% of the 350 to 500 genotyped donors. The study aimed to test whether cataloging public T cell receptors could reveal signatures of past pathogen exposure. The study profiled the T cell repertoires of 550 to 700 subjects by immunosequencing and related them to cytomegalovirus serostatus. A separate validation cohort of roughly 110 different subjects was used in addition to the roughly 700-subject first cohort. High-throughput TCR immunosequencing, statistical association of individual TCRs with disease status, and machine learning were combined to predict cytomegalovirus infection status. To study patterns of TCR occurrence, a later analysis re-analyzed previously published TCR beta repertoires from more than 550 donors and added high-resolution HLA genotyping. In the later analysis, no new phenotypic data were used to find candidate immune exposures; instead, reliance was placed on TCR beta sequences and their occurrence across donors. An earlier analysis of roughly 580 of the donors used high-throughput TCR beta sequencing to judge whether each TCR beta V gene segment behaved as functional or pseudogenic. Donor age, sex, ethnicity and CMV serostatus were compiled together with the repertoire data. In a later genetic analysis, genome-wide SNP genotypes for about three fifths of the roughly 670 donors were used, and that subset was treated as a discovery cohort. All discovery cohort repertoires had been generated on a single sequencing platform. Class I and class II HLA loci were covered by the typing at four-digit resolution. The number of typed donors differed by locus: 629-630 for A, B, C, DRB1 and DQB1; approximately 520 for DQA1; 606 for DPA1; and roughly 490 for DPB1. A handful of DR-DQ haplotypes were treated as single units for association and clustering because of strong linkage in the cohort. On average, roughly 200,000 unique TCR beta nucleotide sequences were sequenced per donor among some 420 genotyped donors of the cohort, with 15% to 20% of those sequences being non-productive.

This clone was observed a handful of times. There is no known antigen for this receptor. It has no much larger one-base neighbor in the sample; base qualities were not kept. From V the trimming removes 6 bases and from J it removes 7 bases, while the gene matches leave 5 bases of the junction unaccounted for. CDR1 and CDR2 are drawn from the germline V gene: SGHRS, YFSETQ. Spanning cysteine to phenylalanine, the CDR3 consists of 13 amino acids. Solely the CDR3 DNA is kept, with 39 bases framed from the first base. The cohort was made up of under 800 healthy bone marrow donors. At the time of sampling, all cohort members were nominally healthy, though unrecorded immune exposures were likely present. The donor was CMV seronegative and belonged to the group of around 350 seronegative cohort members. Every donor gave a peripheral blood sample, and the peripheral blood mononuclear cells from that sample were used for TCR beta sequencing. The Qiagen DNeasy Blood Extraction Kit was used to extract genomic DNA from the blood cell samples.

Libraries were prepared through the immunoSEQ multiplex PCR assay. For the multiplex PCR, a mixture combining 60 forward primers for TCR Vbeta segments and 13 reverse primers for TCR Jbeta segments was used. Amplification of the CDR3 region of rearranged TCR beta genes was performed with a multiplex PCR assay on genomic DNA. The Illumina HiSeq System was used to sequence the amplified TCR beta libraries as 87-base-pair reads. The original pipeline was this. A later analysis tallied 80 million to 95 million unique TCR beta chains across the 666 repertoires, and 10 million to 11 million of those chains were shared by two or more donors. Raw reads were error-corrected and collapsed into unique sequences with a nearest-neighbor algorithm that merged closely related sequences to remove PCR and sequencing errors. To assign V, D and J gene segments, CDR3 sequences were aligned to IMGT reference sequences. For a sequence to be retained, a match of at least six nucleotides was required to both a V gene segment and a J gene segment. Rearrangements were classified as productive when the CDR3 lacked stop codons and remained in frame with V and J, and all other rearrangements were classified as non-productive. CDR3 was defined according to IMGT convention as the region running from the second conserved V-encoded cysteine to the conserved J-encoded phenylalanine. Sequences without an unambiguous match to a single V gene segment were excluded from the earlier analysis of a few hundred of the donors. An earlier analysis of fewer than 750 of the donors called V segments functional above 56.7% productive rearrangements and segregating when the between-donor standard deviation exceeded 5%. A statistical classification framework was built for diagnosing cytomegalovirus status from the catalog of TCR beta chain sequences. A later analysis assigned V and J genes by comparing TCR nucleotide sequences with IMGT/GENE-DB human TR gene sequences. The TCRdist pipeline was used in a later analysis to assign CDR3 sequences and most-parsimonious VDJ recombination scenarios. A later analysis defined each TCR beta chain by its CDR3 amino acid sequence plus V-gene family, and excluded reads lacking a unique V-gene family. To address suspected cross-contamination and a sequencing artifact, a later analysis removed under 600 highly shared, low-generation-probability nucleotide sequences. In a later analysis, a clonal expansion index was calculated for each public chain from normalized within-repertoire ranks of inferred template counts. In a later analysis, generation probabilities were computed using a VDJ recombination model fitted to out-of-frame rearrangements, and the results were checked against IGoR. Hypergeometric tests were used in a later analysis to score TCR-TCR, TCR-HLA and TCR-CMV co-occurrence, with a repertoire-size bias correction applied to the TCR pairs. A later analysis estimated false discovery rates by permuting HLA or CMV assignments 20 times. In a later analysis, co-occurring TCRs were grouped with DBSCAN, and TCRdist sequence similarity was added when clustering was performed within HLA-allele-positive subsets. Repertoires with fewer than 30,000 or more than 120,000 public chains were left out of co-occurrence clustering, as were about 5 repertoires with anomalous nucleotide sharing. The table comes from immuneACCESS by way of TCRdb, which keeps in-frame sequences with V and J called. Part of the clones is missing from these tables; in studies checked, under half for an unresolved V gene and the rest for unknown reasons. The V and J calls and clone size were taken over from that table, and D and trimming were inferred from the DNA. The sample records about 90,000 clones, approximately 80% of which are singletons. Together, the top ten hold 2.5% to 3.5% of the sample.

Broader findings and caveats from the paper: Specific HLA alleles were associated with 15,000 to 20,000 TCR beta sequences at a false discovery rate of 0.05 in a later analysis. Immune exposure information for the cohort was limited to CMV serostatus. Some IMGT-functional V segments, including TRBV6-2 and TRBV6-3, could not be told apart with the 87-base-pair reads, so those segments were excluded. A further reported finding was that TCR beta sequences accurately predicted the HLA-A and HLA-B alleles for most subjects in the first cohort. Across donors, most TCR sequences were observed very rarely, whereas some public TCRs were present in many individuals. Because HLA typing was unavailable for some donors at each locus, only the typed subset was used in association tests. A later analysis found that most CMV-associated TCR beta chains appeared HLA-restricted, with HLA associations seemingly driven largely by CMV exposure. The study gave a list of roughly 150 TCR beta chains associated with cytomegalovirus. When HLA alleles, especially DR and DQ, strongly co-occurred, TCR associations were difficult to assign to individual alleles. Roughly uniform sequencing depth across donors was assumed in presence/absence analyses, although this assumption may not hold. Over 15 rarely observed V segments, including chromosome 9 orphons, were excluded from the earlier analysis of about 600 of the donors because counts were too low. Linkage disequilibrium might explain the correlated functional status among segregating V segments, but an unknown experimental factor could not be ruled out. A later analysis reported that several top co-occurrence clusters appeared linked to parvovirus B19, influenza, CMV and Epstein-Barr virus. According to the authors, the approach could potentially be generalized to other disease states and immunological phenotypes. V-gene and J-gene trimming of TCR beta chains was associated with a missense DCLRE1C variant in a later genetic analysis, and the association was replicated in an independent cohort. Only TCR beta chains were sequenced in this cohort, and the absence of alpha or paired-chain data limited detectable features. In an earlier analysis of more than 450 of the donors, most TCR beta V segments were observed in productive rearrangements about 87% or about 30% of the time, broadly matching IMGT annotations. A cluster of highly shared sequence variants was judged likely to be a technical artifact of the sequencing pipeline. In vitro tests confirmed that a few of the cytomegalovirus-associated TCR beta chains recognize cytomegalovirus antigens. The classifier was reported to diagnose cytomegalovirus status with high specificity and sensitivity in both the original cohort and the validation cohort. Compared with the roughly 700-donor mean, donors in an Asian-associated ancestry cluster had fewer N-insertions in productive TCRs, according to a later genetic analysis. In a later analysis, HLA-associated TCR beta chains were found to be more clonally expanded and to have lower generation probabilities than equally common non-associated chains. In a later analysis, the rate of TCR association differed among HLA loci, with DRB1 alleles having the most associated TCRs and HLA-C alleles having the fewest.

The specimen was PBMCs. This TCR was recovered from a man aged 25-40 years in good health and CMV-seronegative. The chain joins TRBV5-1 to TRBJ1-4; 8 middle bases align to TRBD1. The nucleotides read TGCGCCAGCACCAGGGGGCAGGGTGAAAAACTGTTTTTT. This codes for CASTRGQGEKLFF.